One sample yielded the 19 T cell receptor beta chains listed below, sequenced in a study of shared clonotypes between healthy human individuals. Profiling relied on immunoSEQ multiplex PCR, and the TCRdb table lists in-frame clones only, not all of them. The sample consists of 2,100,000 or so clones, 90% to 97% of them appearing once. The sequenced sample was naive CD4+ T cells sorted from blood. Subset noted: CD45RA+ positively selected. The receptors derive from a man aged 18 to 35 in good health.

The V gene is TRBV5-1, the J gene TRBJ2-2; D gene unclear. There are 15 residues in the CDR3. Trimming took 1 base from V and 2 from J, leaving 9 bases between them. In germline, CDR1 is SGHRS, CDR2 YFSETQ. For the CDR3, the DNA is TGCGCCAGCAGCTTGCTGCCAGACAACACCGGGGAGCTGTTTTTT. Residues: CASSLLPDNTGELFF. The full variable domain, in which reference TRBV5-1 and TRBJ2-2 provide the parts outside the CDR3, is KAGVTQTPRYLIKTRGQQVTLSCSPISGHRSVSWYQQTPGQGLQFLFEYFSETQRNKGNFPGRFSGRQFSNSRSEMNVSTLELGDSALYLCASSLLPDNTGELFFGEGSRLTVL.

The V and J genes are TRBV10-1 and TRBJ2-1; 7 bases fit TRBD1. Unmatched junction bases numbered 8, after V lost 6 bases and J lost 0 bases. This CDR3 contains 16 residues. Germline V gene sequence: CDR1 WNHNN, CDR2 SYGVQD (reference sequence). The CDR3 is CASSTGQLSSYNEQFF. In nucleotides, the CDR3 is TGCGCCAGCAGCACGGGACAGCTGAGCTCCTACAATGAGCAGTTCTTC.

This chain uses TRBV10-3 with TRBJ1-2; 8 nucleotides agree with TRBD1. Unmatched junction bases numbered 6, after V lost 11 bases and J lost 4 bases. The germline CDR1 and CDR2 sequences are ENHRY and SYGVKD. The CDR3 is 12 amino acids. The CDR3 DNA is TGTGCCGCCGCGACAGGGGCCTATGGCTACACCTTC. It encodes CAAATGAYGYTF.

This clone was counted only a few times. Other nucleotide sequences in the sample specify the same CDR3. The rearrangement links TRBV29-1 to TRBJ1-1; possibly TRBD1 for D (5 bases). The CDR3 has 12 residues. CDR1 is SQVTM and CDR2 is ANQGSEA in the germline V gene. Trimming left V 7 bases short and J 0 bases short, with 9 bases between. The CDR3 loop is CSGGEMNTEAFF. As DNA, the CDR3 is TGCAGCGGAGGGGAGATGAACACTGAAGCTTTCTTT. Filled out from reference TRBV29-1 and TRBJ1-1, the complete variable domain reads SAVISQKPSRDICQRGTSLTIQCQVDSQVTMMFWYRQQPGQSLTLIATANQGSEATYESGFVIDKFPISRPNLTFSTLTVSNMSPEDSSIYLCSGGEMNTEAFFGQGTRLTVV.

The rearrangement joins TRBV30 to TRBJ2-7, with D maybe TRBD2 (6 bases). Germline CDR1 is GTSNPN and CDR2 is SVGIG (reference sequence). The CDR3 has 11 residues. V was cut by 5 bases and J by 3 bases, with 8 bases left in between. Written as DNA, the CDR3 is TGTGCCTGGGCTAGCGACTACGAGCAGTACTTC. Protein sequence: CAWASDYEQYF. The variable domain in full, with the rest retrieved from reference TRBV30 and TRBJ2-7, is SQTIHQWPATLVQPVGSPLSLECTVEGTSNPNLYWYRQAAGRGLQLLFYSVGIGQISSEVPQNLSASRPQDRQFILSSKKLLLSDSGFYLCAWASDYEQYFGPGTRLTVT.

This chain uses TRBV7-2 with TRBJ1-3; D remains ambiguous. Germline CDR1 is SGHTA and CDR2 is FQGNSA. This CDR3 region has 16 residues. Trimming left V 0 bases short and J 6 bases short, with 15 bases between. CDR3 in amino acids: CASSLAISAMENTIYF. The DNA of the CDR3 is TGTGCCAGCAGCTTAGCGATCTCTGCCATGGAAAACACCATATATTTT.

The chain links TRBV2 to TRBJ2-1, with 7 bases identical to TRBD2. The germline V gene encodes CDR1 SNHLY and CDR2 FYNNEI. The CDR3 loop spans 15 amino acids. V lost 0 bases and J lost 6; bases outside the gene matches: 5. This CDR3 is CASSEALAASNEQFF. CDR3 DNA sequence: TGTGCCAGCAGTGAAGCTCTAGCGGCTTCCAATGAGCAGTTCTTC.

The chain is built from TRBV5-6 and TRBJ2-7, with D maybe TRBD1 (5 bases). From germline, CDR1 is SGHDT and CDR2 YYEEEE. V lost 2 bases, J lost 2 bases, and 8 bases lay in between. The CDR3 has 13 amino acids. CDR3 sequence (DNA): TGTGCCAGCAGCTTCGACAGAGCCTACGAGCAGTACTTC. It is translated as CASSFDRAYEQYF.

In DNA form, the CDR3 reads TGTGCCTGGAGTGTATGGGCTGGGATCACGCAGTATTTT. Its protein is CAWSVWAGITQYF. The V gene is TRBV30, the J gene TRBJ2-3; D gene ambiguous. The CDR3 length is 13 residues. Germline values: CDR1 GTSNPN, CDR2 SVGIG (reference sequence). Trimming removed 0 bases at V and 9 bases at J, with 13 bases between. Filled out from reference TRBV30 and TRBJ2-3, the complete variable domain reads SQTIHQWPATLVQPVGSPLSLECTVEGTSNPNLYWYRQAAGRGLQLLFYSVGIGQISSEVPQNLSASRPQDRQFILSSKKLLLSDSGFYLCAWSVWAGITQYFGPGTRLTVL.

The chain combines TRBV2 with TRBJ1-1, with unresolved D. V was trimmed by 6 bases and J by 2 bases, leaving 7 bases between them. The CDR3 is made up of 12 amino acids. Germline V gives CDR1 SNHLY, CDR2 FYNNEI. CDR3 amino acids: CASRRVNTEAFF. In DNA, the CDR3 is TGTGCCAGCAGGAGGGTTAACACTGAAGCTTTCTTT.

This clone has a single count. V usage is TRBV6-1 and J usage is TRBJ2-7; D gene ambiguous. Per the germline V gene, CDR1 is MNHNS and CDR2 is SASEGT. CDR3 size: 13 residues. V shed 8 bases and J shed 0 bases, with 11 bases lying between them. CDR3 DNA: TGTGCCAGCCTAAGCAGGAGCTCCTACGAGCAGTACTTC. It codes for CASLSRSSYEQYF.

The chain joins TRBV7-2 to TRBJ2-7; possible D gene TRBD2, 5 bases. This CDR3 contains 15 residues. Germline loops: CDR1 SGHTA, CDR2 FQGNSA. V dropped 5 bases and J dropped 2 bases, with 16 bases sitting between them. This chain's CDR3 is CASSLDGILPYEQYF. In DNA, the CDR3 is TGTGCCAGCAGCCTGGACGGGATTCTCCCCTACGAGCAGTACTTC.

The chain is built from TRBV7-9 and TRBJ1-6; unclear D gene. The length of the CDR3 is 17 residues. Germline lookup yields CDR1 SEHNR and CDR2 FQNEAQ (reference sequence). V lost 3 bases to trimming and J lost 0 bases, with 12 bases between them. The CDR3 coding sequence is TGTGCCAGCAGCTTTCCCCCGGGTGACTCCTATAATTCACCCCTCCACTTT. It specifies CASSFPPGDSYNSPLHF. The full variable domain, in which reference TRBV7-9 and TRBJ1-6 provide the parts outside the CDR3, is DTGVSQNPRHKITKRGQNVTFRCDPISEHNRLYWYRQTLGQGPEFLTYFQNEAQLEKSRLLSDRFSAERPKGSFSTLEIQRTEQGDSAMYLCASSFPPGDSYNSPLHFGNGTRLTVT.

V usage is TRBV6-5 and J usage is TRBJ2-3; 11 nucleotides align to TRBD2. With V trimmed by 2 bases and J by 9 bases, 10 bases remained unmatched. CDR1 is MNHEY, CDR2 SVGAGI, per germline. This CDR3 is 16 amino acids long. The CDR3 is CASSYLAGGRQGTQYF. The CDR3 coding sequence is TGTGCCAGCAGTTACCTAGCGGGGGGTAGACAGGGGACGCAGTATTTT.

This clone showed up just once. This chain links TRBV7-9 with TRBJ2-5; D gene ambiguous. The CDR3 length is 14 residues. Between the trimmed V and J ends, which lost 1 base and 4 bases, there was a span of 10 bases. CDR1 is SEHNR and CDR2 is FQNEAQ in the germline V gene (reference sequence). Here the CDR3 DNA reads TGTGCCAGCAGCTTAGTGTTAGCAGTAGAGACCCAGTACTTC. Amino acids: CASSLVLAVETQYF.

V is TRBV28 and J is TRBJ2-7; the D gene is possibly TRBD1 (6 bases). Germline CDR1 is MDHEN and CDR2 is SYDVKM. CDR3 length: 14 residues. The germline V and J ends were trimmed by 6 bases and 1 base, with 13 bases remaining between them. The CDR3 DNA follows: TGTGCCAGCAGACCACAGGGTTTATCCTACGAGCAGTACTTC. Residues: CASRPQGLSYEQYF.

The V gene is TRBV29-1, the J gene TRBJ1-2; weak D call: TRBD1 (6 bases). The ends were cut back, 6 bases at V and 5 bases at J, with 10 bases in the middle. Germline V gives CDR1 SQVTM, CDR2 ANQGSEA. CDR3 size: 11 residues. CDR3 sequence (DNA): TGCAGCGTGGTGGACAGTTATGGCTACACCTTC. The encoded protein is CSVVDSYGYTF.

The CDR3 is CASSLGAKREKAYNEQFF. The CDR3 bases are TGTGCCAGCAGCTTAGGGGCCAAGCGGGAGAAGGCCTACAATGAGCAGTTCTTC. The chain combines TRBV7-2 with TRBJ2-1; 8 nucleotides line up with TRBD2. Trimming at V came to 1 base and at J to 2 bases, leaving 10 bases not matched to a gene. Germline CDR1 is SGHTA and CDR2 is FQGNSA. The CDR3 spans 18 residues.

This chain links TRBV6-1 with TRBJ2-1; the match to TRBD2 covers 8 bases. The V and J ends lost 6 bases and 14 bases, in that order; junction bases with no gene match: 12. Germline CDR1 and CDR2: MNHNS and SASEGT. The CDR3 length is 13 residues. The CDR3 coding sequence is TGTGCCAGCAGCTTGGATATAGCGGGGATGAAGTTCTTC. Protein product: CASSLDIAGMKFF.